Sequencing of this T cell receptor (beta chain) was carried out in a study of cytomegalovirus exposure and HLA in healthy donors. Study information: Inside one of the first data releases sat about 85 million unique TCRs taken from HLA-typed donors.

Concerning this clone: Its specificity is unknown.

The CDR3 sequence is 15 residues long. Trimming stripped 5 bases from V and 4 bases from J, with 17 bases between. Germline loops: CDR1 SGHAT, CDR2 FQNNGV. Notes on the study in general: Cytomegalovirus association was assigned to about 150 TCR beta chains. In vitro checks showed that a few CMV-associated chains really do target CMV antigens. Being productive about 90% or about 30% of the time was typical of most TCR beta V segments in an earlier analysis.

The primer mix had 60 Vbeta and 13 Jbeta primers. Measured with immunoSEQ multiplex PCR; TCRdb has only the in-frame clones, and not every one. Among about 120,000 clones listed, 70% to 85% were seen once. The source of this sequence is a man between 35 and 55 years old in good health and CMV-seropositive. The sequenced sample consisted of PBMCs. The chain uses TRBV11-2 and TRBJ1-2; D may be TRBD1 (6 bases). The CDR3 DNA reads TGTGCCAGCAGCGGGGCGCGGCAGGGGATCTATGGCTACACCTTC. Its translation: CASSGARQGIYGYTF.